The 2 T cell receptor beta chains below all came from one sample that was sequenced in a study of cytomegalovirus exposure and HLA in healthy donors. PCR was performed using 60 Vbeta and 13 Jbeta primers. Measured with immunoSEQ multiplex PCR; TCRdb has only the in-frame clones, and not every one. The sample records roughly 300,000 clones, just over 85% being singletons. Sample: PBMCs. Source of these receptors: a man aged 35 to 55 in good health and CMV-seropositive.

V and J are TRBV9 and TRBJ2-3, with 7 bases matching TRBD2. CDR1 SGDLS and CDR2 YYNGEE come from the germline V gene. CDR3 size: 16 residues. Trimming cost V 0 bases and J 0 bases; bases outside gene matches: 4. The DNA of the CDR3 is TGTGCCAGCAGCGTAGGTGATAGCGGGAGCACAGATACGCAGTATTTT. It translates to CASSVGDSGSTDTQYF.

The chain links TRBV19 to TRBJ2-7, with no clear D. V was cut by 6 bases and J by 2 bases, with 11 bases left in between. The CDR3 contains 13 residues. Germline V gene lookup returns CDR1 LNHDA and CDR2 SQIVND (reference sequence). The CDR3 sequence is CASSIQVAYEQYF. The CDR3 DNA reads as TGTGCCAGTAGCATTCAGGTTGCCTACGAGCAGTACTTC.